These 3 T cell receptor beta chains originate from one sample sequenced in a study of T-cell reconstitution after alpha-beta-depleted transplantation in children. It was with unique molecular identifiers that the TCRbeta library was prepared. TCRdb called the PCR reads again in MiXCR, with one record for every CDR3 protein. Among under 850,000 distinct CDR3 sequences listed, less than 15% were seen once. Sequences were derived from PBMCs, sampled before TCRalphabeta/CD19-depleted stem cell transplant. The receptors stem from a girl aged 2-10 years with congenital amegakaryocytic thrombocytopenia, due to receive a stem cell transplant.

This clonotype was seen more than once but under ten times. The genes are TRBV20-1 and TRBJ2-1; 7 nucleotides agree with TRBD2. The CDR3 is 16 amino acids. J lost 5 bases, V lost 0 bases, and 10 bases had no gene match. CDR1 and CDR2 (germline): DFQATT, SNEGSKA (reference sequence). DNA for the CDR3: TGCAGTGCTAGAGACCCCTCTAGCGGAAGGGACAATGAGCAGTTCTTC. Its translation: CSARDPSSGRDNEQFF.

In its sample, this clonotype was seen a few times. The rearrangement uses TRBV3-1 and TRBJ2-3; TRBD2 aligns across 9 bases. This CDR3 has 20 residues. Germline assignment: CDR1 LGHDT and CDR2 YNNKEL (reference sequence). With V trimmed by 4 bases and J by 4 bases, 21 bases remained unmatched. CDR3 sequence: CASSPNPLLLSGSSADTQYF. The CDR3 DNA reads TGTGCCAGCAGCCCCAACCCCCTTTTACTTAGCGGGAGCTCGGCAGATACGCAGTATTTT.

This clonotype occurred many times. J is TRBJ2-2 and V is TRBV20-1; weak D call: TRBD2 (6 bases). The V gene's germline CDR1 is DFQATT and CDR2 SNEGSKA (reference sequence). The CDR3 runs to 18 residues. Trimming cost V 3 bases and J 1 base, with 21 bases left between them. CDR3 sequence: CSASGSLSLAKNTGELFF. In nucleotides, the CDR3 is TGCAGTGCTAGCGGTTCCTTGTCGCTAGCGAAGAACACCGGGGAGCTGTTTTTT.